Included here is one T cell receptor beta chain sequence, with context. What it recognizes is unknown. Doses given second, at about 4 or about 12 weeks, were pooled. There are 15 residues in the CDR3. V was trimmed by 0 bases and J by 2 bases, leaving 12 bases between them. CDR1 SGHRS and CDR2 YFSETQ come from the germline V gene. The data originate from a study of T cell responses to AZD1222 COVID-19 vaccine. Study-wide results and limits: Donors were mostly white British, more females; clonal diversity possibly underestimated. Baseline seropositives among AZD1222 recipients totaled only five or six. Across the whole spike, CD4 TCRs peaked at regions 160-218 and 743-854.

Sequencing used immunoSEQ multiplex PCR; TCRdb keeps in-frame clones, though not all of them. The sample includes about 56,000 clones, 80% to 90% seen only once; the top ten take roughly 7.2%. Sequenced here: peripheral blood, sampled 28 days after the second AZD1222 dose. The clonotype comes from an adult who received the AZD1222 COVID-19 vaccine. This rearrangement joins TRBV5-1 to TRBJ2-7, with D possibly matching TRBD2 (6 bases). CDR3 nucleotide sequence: TGCGCCAGCAGCTTGGCCTCGGGGGACCCCTACGAGCAGTACTTC. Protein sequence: CASSLASGDPYEQYF.